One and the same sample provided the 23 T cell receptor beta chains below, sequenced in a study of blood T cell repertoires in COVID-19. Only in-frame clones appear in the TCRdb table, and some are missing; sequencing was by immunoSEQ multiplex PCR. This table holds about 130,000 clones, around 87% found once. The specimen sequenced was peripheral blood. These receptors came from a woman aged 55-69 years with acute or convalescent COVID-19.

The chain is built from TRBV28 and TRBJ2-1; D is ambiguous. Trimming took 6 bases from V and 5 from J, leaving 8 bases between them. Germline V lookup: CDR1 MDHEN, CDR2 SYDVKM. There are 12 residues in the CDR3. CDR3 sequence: CASSEAHNEQFF. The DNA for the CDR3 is TGTGCCAGCAGCGAAGCCCACAATGAGCAGTTCTTC.

CDR3 bases: TGTGCCAGCAGCTTCCGTTACAATGAGCAGTTCTTC. Protein product: CASSFRYNEQFF. The gene calls are TRBV5-8 and TRBJ2-1; D is unclear. The germline V and J ends were trimmed by 2 bases and 4 bases, with 4 bases remaining between them. Per germline, CDR1 SGHTS and CDR2 YDEGEE. The CDR3 loop spans 12 amino acids.

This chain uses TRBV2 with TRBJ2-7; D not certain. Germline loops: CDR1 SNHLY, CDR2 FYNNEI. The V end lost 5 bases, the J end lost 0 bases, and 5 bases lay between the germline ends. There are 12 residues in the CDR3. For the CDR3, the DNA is TGTGCCAGCAGTCCCAGCTCCTACGAGCAGTACGTC. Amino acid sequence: CASSPSSYEQYV.

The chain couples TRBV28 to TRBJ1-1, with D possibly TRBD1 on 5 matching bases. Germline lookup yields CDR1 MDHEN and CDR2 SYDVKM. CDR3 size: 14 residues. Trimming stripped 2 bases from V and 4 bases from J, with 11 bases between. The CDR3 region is CASSLQGGSTEAFF. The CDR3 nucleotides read TGTGCCAGCAGTTTACAGGGAGGGTCCACTGAAGCTTTCTTT.

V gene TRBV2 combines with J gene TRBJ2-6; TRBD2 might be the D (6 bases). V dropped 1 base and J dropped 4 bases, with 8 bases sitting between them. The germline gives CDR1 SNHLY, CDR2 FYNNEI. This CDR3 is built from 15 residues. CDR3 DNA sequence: TGTGCCAGCAGTGAAGGCGGGGCCGGGGCCAACGTCCTGACTTTC. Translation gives CASSEGGAGANVLTF.

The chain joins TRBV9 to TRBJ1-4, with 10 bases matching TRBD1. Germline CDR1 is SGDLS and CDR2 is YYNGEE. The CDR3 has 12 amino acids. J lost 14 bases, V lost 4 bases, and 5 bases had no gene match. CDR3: CASSTGQGRLFF. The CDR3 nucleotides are TGTGCCAGCAGCACGGGACAGGGGAGGCTGTTTTTT.

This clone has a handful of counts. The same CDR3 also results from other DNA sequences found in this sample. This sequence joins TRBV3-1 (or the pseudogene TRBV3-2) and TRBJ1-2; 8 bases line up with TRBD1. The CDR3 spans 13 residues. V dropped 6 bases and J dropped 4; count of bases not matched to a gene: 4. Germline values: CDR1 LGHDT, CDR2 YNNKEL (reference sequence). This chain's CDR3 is CASSPDRAYGYTF. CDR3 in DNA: TGTGCCAGCAGTCCGGACAGGGCCTATGGCTACACCTTC.

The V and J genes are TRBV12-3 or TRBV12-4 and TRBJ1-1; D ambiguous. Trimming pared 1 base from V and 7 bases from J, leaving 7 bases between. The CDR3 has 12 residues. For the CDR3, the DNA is TGTGCCAGCAGTTTAGGGTCGGGTGAAGCTTTCTTT. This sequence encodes CASSLGSGEAFF.

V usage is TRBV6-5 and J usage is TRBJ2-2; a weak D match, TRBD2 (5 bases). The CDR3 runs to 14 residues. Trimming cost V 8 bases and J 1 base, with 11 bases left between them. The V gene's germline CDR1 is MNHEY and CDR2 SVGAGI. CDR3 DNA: TGTGCCAGCCACTCCAGCGGGAACACCGGGGAGCTGTTTTTT. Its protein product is CASHSSGNTGELFF.

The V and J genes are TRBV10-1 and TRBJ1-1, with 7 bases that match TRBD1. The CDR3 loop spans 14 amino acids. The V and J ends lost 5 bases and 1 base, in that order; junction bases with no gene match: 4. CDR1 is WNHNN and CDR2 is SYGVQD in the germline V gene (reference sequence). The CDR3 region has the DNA TGCGCCAGCAGTACGGGACAGCAGAACACTGAAGCTTTCTTT. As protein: CASSTGQQNTEAFF.

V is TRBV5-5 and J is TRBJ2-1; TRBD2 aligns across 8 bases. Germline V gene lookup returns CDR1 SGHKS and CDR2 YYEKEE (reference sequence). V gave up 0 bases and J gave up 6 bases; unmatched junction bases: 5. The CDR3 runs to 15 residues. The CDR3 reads CASSLGAGVFNEQFF. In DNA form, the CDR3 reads TGTGCCAGCAGCTTGGGAGCGGGAGTCTTCAATGAGCAGTTCTTC.

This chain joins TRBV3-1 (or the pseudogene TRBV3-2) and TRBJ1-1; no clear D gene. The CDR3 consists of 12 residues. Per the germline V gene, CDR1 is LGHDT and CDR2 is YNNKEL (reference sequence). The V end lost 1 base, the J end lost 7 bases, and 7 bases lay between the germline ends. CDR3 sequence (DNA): TGTGCCAGCAGCCAAGTATACAATGAAGCTTTCTTT. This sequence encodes CASSQVYNEAFF.

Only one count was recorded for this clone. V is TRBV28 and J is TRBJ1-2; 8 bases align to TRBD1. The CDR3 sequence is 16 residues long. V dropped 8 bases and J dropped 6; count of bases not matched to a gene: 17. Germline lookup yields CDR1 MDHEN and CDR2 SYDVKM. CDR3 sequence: CASRPSAYDRGDGYTF. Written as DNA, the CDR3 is TGTGCCAGCCGACCGAGCGCCTATGACAGGGGAGATGGCTACACCTTC.

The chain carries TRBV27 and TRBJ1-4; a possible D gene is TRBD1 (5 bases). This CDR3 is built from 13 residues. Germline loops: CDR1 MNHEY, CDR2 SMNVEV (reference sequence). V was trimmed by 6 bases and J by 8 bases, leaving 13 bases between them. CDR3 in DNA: TGTGCCAGCAGGTCCCAGGGTCCAGAAAAACTGTTTTTT. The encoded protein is CASRSQGPEKLFF.

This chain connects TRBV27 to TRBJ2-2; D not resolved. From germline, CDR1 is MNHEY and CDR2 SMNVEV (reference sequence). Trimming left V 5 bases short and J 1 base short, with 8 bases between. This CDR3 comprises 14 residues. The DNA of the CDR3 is TGTGCCAGCAGTCCGTGGCTGAACACCGGGGAGCTGTTTTTT. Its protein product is CASSPWLNTGELFF.

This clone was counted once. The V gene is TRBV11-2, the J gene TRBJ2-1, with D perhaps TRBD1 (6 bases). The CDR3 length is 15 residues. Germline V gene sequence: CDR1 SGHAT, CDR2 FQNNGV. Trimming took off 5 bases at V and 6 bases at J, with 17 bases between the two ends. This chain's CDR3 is CASSPWLRGSNEQFF. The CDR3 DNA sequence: TGTGCCAGCAGCCCTTGGCTCAGGGGCTCCAATGAGCAGTTCTTC.

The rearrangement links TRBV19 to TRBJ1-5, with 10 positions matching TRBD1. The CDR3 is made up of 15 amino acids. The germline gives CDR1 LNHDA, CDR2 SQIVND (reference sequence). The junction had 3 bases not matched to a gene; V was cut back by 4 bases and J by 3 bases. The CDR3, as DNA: TGTGCCAGTAGTACCGGGACAGGGGTCAATCAGCCCCAGCATTTT. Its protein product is CASSTGTGVNQPQHF. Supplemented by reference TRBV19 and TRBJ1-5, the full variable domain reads DGGITQSPKYLFRKEGQNVTLSCEQNLNHDAMYWYRQDPGQGLRLIYYSQIVNDFQKGDIAEGYSVSREKKESFPLTVTSAQKNPTAFYLCASSTGTGVNQPQHFGDGTRLSIL.

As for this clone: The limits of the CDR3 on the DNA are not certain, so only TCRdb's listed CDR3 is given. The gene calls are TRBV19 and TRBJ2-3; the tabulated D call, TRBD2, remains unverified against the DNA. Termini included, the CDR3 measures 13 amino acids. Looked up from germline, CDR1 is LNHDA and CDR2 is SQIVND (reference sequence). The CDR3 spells CASTSAPSGTQYF.

The CDR3, as DNA: TGTGCCAGCGGACTAGCGGGAACCCCTGCGCAGTTCTTC. This sequence encodes CASGLAGTPAQFF. V usage is TRBV10-3 and J usage is TRBJ2-1; TRBD2 agrees at 12 bases. The CDR3 spans 13 residues. V lost 10 bases and J lost 12; bases outside the gene matches: 10. The germline V gene has CDR1 ENHRY and CDR2 SYGVKD.

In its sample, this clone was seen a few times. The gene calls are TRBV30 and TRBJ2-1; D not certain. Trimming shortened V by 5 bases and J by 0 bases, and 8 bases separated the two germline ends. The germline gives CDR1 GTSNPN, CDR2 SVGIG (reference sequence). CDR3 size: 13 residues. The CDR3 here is CAWAMSSYNEQFF. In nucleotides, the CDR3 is TGTGCCTGGGCGATGAGCTCCTACAATGAGCAGTTCTTC.

The DNA of the CDR3 is TGTGCCAGTAGTATTCCCAGGGCGCTCAATCAGCCCCAGCATTTT. Translating gives CASSIPRALNQPQHF. V is TRBV19 and J is TRBJ1-5; TRBD1 might be the D (5 bases). Trimming left V 3 bases short and J 3 bases short, with 12 bases between. This CDR3 contains 15 residues. Germline V gene lookup returns CDR1 LNHDA and CDR2 SQIVND (reference sequence).

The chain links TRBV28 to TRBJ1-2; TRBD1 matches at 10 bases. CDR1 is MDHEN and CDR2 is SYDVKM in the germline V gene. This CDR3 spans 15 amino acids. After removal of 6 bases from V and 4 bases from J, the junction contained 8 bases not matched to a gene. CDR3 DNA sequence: TGTGCCAGCAGCCCAGGGACAGGGGCTCCCTATGGCTACACCTTC. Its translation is CASSPGTGAPYGYTF.

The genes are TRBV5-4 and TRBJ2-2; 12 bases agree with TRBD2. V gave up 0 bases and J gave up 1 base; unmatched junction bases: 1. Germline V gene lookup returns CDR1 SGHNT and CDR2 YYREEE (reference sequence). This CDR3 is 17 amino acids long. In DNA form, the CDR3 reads TGTGCCAGCAGCTTGGTACTAGCGGGAGGGAACACCGGGGAGCTGTTTTTT. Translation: CASSLVLAGGNTGELFF.